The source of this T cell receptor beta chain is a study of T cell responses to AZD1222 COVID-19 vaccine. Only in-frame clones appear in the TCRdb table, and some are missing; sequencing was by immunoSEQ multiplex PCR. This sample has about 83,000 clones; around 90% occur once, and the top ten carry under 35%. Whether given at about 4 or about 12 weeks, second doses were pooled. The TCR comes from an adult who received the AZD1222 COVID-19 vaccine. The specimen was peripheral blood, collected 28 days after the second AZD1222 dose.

The CDR3 DNA sequence: TGTGCCAGTAGTATAGGGATAGTTCAGCCCCAGCATTTT. Translated, it gives CASSIGIVQPQHF. This chain uses TRBV19 with TRBJ1-5; D ambiguous. Germline assignment: CDR1 LNHDA and CDR2 SQIVND (reference sequence). The V and J ends lost 1 base and 6 bases respectively, with 7 bases between them. The CDR3 consists of 13 residues.